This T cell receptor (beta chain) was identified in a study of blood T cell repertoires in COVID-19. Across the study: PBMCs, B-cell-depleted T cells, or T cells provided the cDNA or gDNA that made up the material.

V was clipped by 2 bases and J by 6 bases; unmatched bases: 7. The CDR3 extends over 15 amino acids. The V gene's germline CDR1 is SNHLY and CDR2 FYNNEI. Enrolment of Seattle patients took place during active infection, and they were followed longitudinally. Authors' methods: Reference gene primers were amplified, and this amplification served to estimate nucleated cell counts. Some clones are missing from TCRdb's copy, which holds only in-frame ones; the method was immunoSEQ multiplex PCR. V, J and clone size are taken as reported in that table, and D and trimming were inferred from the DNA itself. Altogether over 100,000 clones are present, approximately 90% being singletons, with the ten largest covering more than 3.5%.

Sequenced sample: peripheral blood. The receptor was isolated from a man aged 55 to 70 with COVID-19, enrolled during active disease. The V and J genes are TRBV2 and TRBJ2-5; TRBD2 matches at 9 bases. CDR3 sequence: CASSEQGRGGQTQYF. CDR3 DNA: TGTGCCAGCAGTGAACAAGGGCGGGGGGGACAGACCCAGTACTTC.